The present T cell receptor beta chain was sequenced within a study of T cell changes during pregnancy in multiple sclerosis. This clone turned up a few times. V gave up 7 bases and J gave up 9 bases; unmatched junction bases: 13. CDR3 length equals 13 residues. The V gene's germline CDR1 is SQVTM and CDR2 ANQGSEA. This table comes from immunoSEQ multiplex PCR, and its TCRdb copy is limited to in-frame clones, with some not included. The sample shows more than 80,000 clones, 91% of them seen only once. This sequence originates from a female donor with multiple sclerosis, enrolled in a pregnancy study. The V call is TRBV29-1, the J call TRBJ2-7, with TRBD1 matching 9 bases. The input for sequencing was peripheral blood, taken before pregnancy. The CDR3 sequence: CSARAGTGLLQYF. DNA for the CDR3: TGCAGCGCCCGCGCCGGGACAGGGTTACTGCAGTACTTC.